This entry is about one TCR beta chain. The antigen is unknown. This specimen belongs to a study of monozygotic twins with inflammatory bowel disease. General observations from the study: TCRbeta inverse Simpson diversity was decreased in IBD patients versus healthy co-twins. Clonotype overlap with others was lower in IBD patients than in healthy twins, a difference that was greatest with disease activity.

UMIs bearing a 6-nucleotide sample barcode were added through template switching. One entry per CDR3 protein, without DNA, is what TCRdb gives after re-calling the 5' RACE reads. Recorded for this sample: about 380,000 distinct CDR3 sequences. The CDR3 is 15 residues long. The source material was blood. V gene TRBV12-3 or TRBV12-4 combines with J gene TRBJ1-3. The sequence came from a human donor with ulcerative colitis or Crohn's disease, or a healthy co-twin of an affected twin (not recorded which). The CDR3 is CASSFYGSSGNTIYF.